These 8 T cell receptor beta chains were all obtained from the same sample, sequenced in a study of T cells in Graves' hyperthyroidism and ophthalmopathy. Amplified regions were TCR beta CDR3 sequences from RNA transcripts. During a first-round RT-PCR of the TCR CDR3, the HTBI primer set was used. TCRdb processed the multiplex PCR reads anew with MiXCR; each CDR3 protein has one entry. Of 250,000 or so distinct CDR3 sequences listed, around 15% were seen once; the top ten hold about 33%. Input material: blood. Receptor source: a woman aged 45-59 years with Graves' hyperthyroidism that later progressed to Graves' ophthalmopathy.

This clonotype was seen repeatedly, ten times or more. The chain couples TRBV30 to TRBJ1-5, with 8 bases fitting TRBD1. V was pared by 2 bases and J by 1 base, with 4 bases of the junction left unmatched. This CDR3 has 15 amino acids. Per the germline V gene, CDR1 is GTSNPN and CDR2 is SVGIG (reference sequence). The CDR3 DNA sequence: TGTGCCTGGAGTCTGACAGGGGTGAGCAATCAGCCCCAGCATTTT. It codes for CAWSLTGVSNQPQHF.

This CDR3 reads CSARGPPTSENPLAKNIQYF. The CDR3 DNA sequence: TGCAGTGCTAGAGGGCCCCCGACTAGCGAGAACCCTTTAGCCAAAAACATTCAGTACTTC. The V gene is TRBV20-1, the J gene TRBJ2-4, with 8 bases identical to TRBD2. CDR3 length: 20 residues. Germline V gives CDR1 DFQATT, CDR2 SNEGSKA (reference sequence). Trimming took 1 base from V and 0 from J; bases not matched to a gene: 17.

The genes are TRBV19 and TRBJ2-6; D unresolved. CDR1 and CDR2 from the germline V gene are LNHDA and SQIVND (reference sequence). This CDR3 has 14 residues. Trimming stripped 2 bases from V and 4 bases from J, with 6 bases between. CDR3 DNA: TGTGCCAGTAGTATAAAGGGAGGGGCCAACGTCCTGACTTTC. Translating gives CASSIKGGANVLTF.

This clonotype was seen ten or more times. The J gene is TRBJ2-1, the V gene TRBV7-9, with TRBD2 matching 14 bases. CDR3 size: 17 residues. V shed 2 bases, J shed 8 bases, and the junction held 8 bases outside the gene matches. Germline loops: CDR1 SEHNR, CDR2 FQNEAQ (reference sequence). CDR3 residues: CASSLRRLAGGPDEQFF. In DNA, the CDR3 is TGTGCCAGCAGCTTAAGAAGACTAGCGGGAGGGCCGGATGAGCAGTTCTTC. The full variable domain, rest sourced from reference TRBV7-9 and TRBJ2-1, is DTGVSQNPRHKITKRGQNVTFRCDPISEHNRLYWYRQTLGQGPEFLTYFQNEAQLEKSRLLSDRFSAERPKGSFSTLEIQRTEQGDSAMYLCASSLRRLAGGPDEQFFGPGTRLTVL.

This clonotype was observed many times. The chain employs TRBV2 and TRBJ1-6, with 9 positions matching TRBD1. This CDR3 spans 15 amino acids. V lost 6 bases to trimming and J lost 12 bases; unmatched junction nucleotides: 12. Germline V lookup: CDR1 SNHLY, CDR2 FYNNEI. The CDR3: CASRPSTDRGVPLHF. The CDR3 nucleotides read TGTGCCAGCAGACCCAGTACGGACAGGGGTGTACCCCTCCACTTT. Full variable domain (missing parts from reference TRBV2 and TRBJ1-6): EPEVTQTPSHQVTQMGQEVILRCVPISNHLYFYWYRQILGQKVEFLVSFYNNEISEKSEIFDDQFSVERPDGSNFTLKIRSTKLEDSAMYFCASRPSTDRGVPLHFGNGTRLTVT.

This clonotype has more than one count but fewer than ten. This may come from a read error, since a much larger clone is one base off. The chain couples TRBV12-3 or TRBV12-4 to TRBJ1-1, with D hard to call. The CDR3 loop spans 15 amino acids. The CDR3 DNA is TGTGCCAGCGGTTTAGTGCCTAAGCAGGACACTGAAGCTTTCTTT. Translating gives CASGLVPKQDTEAFF.

There are many counts of this clonotype. This chain links TRBV20-1 with TRBJ2-2, with D tentatively TRBD2 (5 bases). The CDR3 sequence is 15 residues long. The ends were cut back, 1 base at V and 1 base at J, with 10 bases in the middle. In germline, CDR1 is DFQATT, CDR2 SNEGSKA (reference sequence). CDR3 nucleotide sequence: TGCAGTGCTAGAGTAACAGCGGTGAACACCGGGGAGCTGTTTTTT. Translated, it gives CSARVTAVNTGELFF.

This clonotype has a count of ten or more. The genes are TRBV15 and TRBJ2-1; D is undetermined. Germline V gene sequence: CDR1 LNHNV, CDR2 YYDKDF (reference sequence). The V and J ends lost 0 bases and 2 bases respectively, with 8 bases between them. CDR3 length: 15 amino acids. The CDR3 is CATSRDNGAYNEQFF. The CDR3 nucleotides read TGTGCCACCAGCAGAGATAATGGGGCCTACAATGAGCAGTTCTTC.